The rows below give T cell receptor beta chains drawn from one sample of a study of shared T cell receptors in the human thymus. Sequencing was performed with immunoSEQ multiplex PCR; in TCRdb, only in-frame clones are kept and a portion is missing. The table shows 600,000 to 900,000 clones, with 80% to 90% occurring only once. The same data also contributed to another study, on human thymus T cells.

Source material: thymocytes. These receptors were collected from a girl under three years old with a congenital heart defect. CDR3s include the opening cysteine and the closing phenylalanine or tryptophan. The D gene is left open where the match is weak. Part of the rows lack a size; the others show once, few, many or a class for expanded clones.

D gene	clone size	J gene	V gene	CDR3 DNA	CDR3 protein
TRBD1	few	TRBJ1-2	TRBV6-6	TGTGCCAGCAGTCCCAGACCGGACAGGGGTGGCTACACCTTC	CASSPRPDRGGYTF
NA	few	TRBJ1-2	TRBV5-1	TGCGCCAGCAGCCCCGGGGCAGGGGAAGACTATGGCTACACCTTC	CASSPGAGEDYGYTF
TRBD1	once	TRBJ2-3	TRBV7-6	TGTGCCAGCTGCCGGGACAGGGGTCAAGTTAGCACAGATACGCAGTATTTT	CASCRDRGQVSTDTQYF
NA	NA	TRBJ1-1	TRBV10-2	TGCGCCAGCAGTGGACAGGCTAACACTGAAGCTTTCTTT	CASSGQANTEAFF
NA	NA	TRBJ2-5	TRBV6-5	TGTGCCAGCGGGAGGGAGACCCAGTACTTC	CASGRETQYF
NA	NA	TRBJ1-4	TRBV6-1	TGTGCCAGCAGTCAGGGTTTCCTTAATGAAAAACTGTTTTTT	CASSQGFLNEKLFF
NA	NA	TRBJ1-6	TRBV30	TGTGCCTGGGCGGCGCATAATAATTCACCCCTCCACTTT	CAWAAHNNSPLHF
TRBD1	NA	TRBJ2-3	TRBV25-1	TGTGCCAGCAGTTGGGACAGCCATTTTCAAGATACGCAGTATTTT	CASSWDSHFQDTQYF
TRBD1	NA	TRBJ1-3	TRBV2	TGTGCCAGCAGTCCCGACAGGGGGAACACCATATATTTT	CASSPDRGNTIYF
NA	NA	TRBJ1-1	TRBV5-1	TGCGCCAGCAGCTTGGAAGGAGGGACTGAAGCTTTCTTT	CASSLEGGTEAFF
NA	NA	TRBJ1-2	TRBV7-2	TGTGCCAGCAGCTTAGATCGGGGGGACTATGGCTACACCTTC	CASSLDRGDYGYTF
NA	NA	TRBJ1-6	TRBV6-5	TGTGCCAGCAGTTACTCGAAGGCGGCGTCCTTTTGGTTCCTCCACTTT	CASSYSKAASFWFLHF
TRBD2	NA	TRBJ2-2	TRBV2	TGTGCCAGCGGGGGACTAGTAGTTGGGGAGCTGTTTTTT	CASGGLVVGELFF
NA	NA	TRBJ1-6	TRBV5-8	TGTGCCAGCAGCTTTACGCAGGGATACTCCTATAATTCACCCCTCCACTTT	CASSFTQGYSYNSPLHF
NA	once	TRBJ1-4	TRBV18	TGTGCCAGCTCACCCGGACACGAATCGGAAAAACTGTTTTTT	CASSPGHESEKLFF
TRBD1	NA	TRBJ1-6	TRBV6-5	TGTGCCAGCAGGAGCCGGGACAGGGAATGTCCACCCCTCCACTTT	CASRSRDRECPPLHF
TRBD2	NA	TRBJ2-3	TRBV5-4	TGTGCCAGCAGCTTGGCGGGGGGATTCACAGATACGCAGTATTTT	CASSLAGGFTDTQYF
NA	NA	TRBJ2-1	TRBV4-1	TGCGCCAGCAGCCAAGACCCCCTTTGGGGGCTCGGAGGTGACAATGAGCAGTTCTTC	CASSQDPLWGLGGDNEQFF
NA	NA	TRBJ1-6	TRBV20-1	TGCAGTGCTATATTGAATTCACCCCTCCACTTT	CSAILNSPLHF
TRBD1	few	TRBJ1-2	TRBV7-9	TGTGCCAGCAGCTCTAACCCGGGACAGGGGGTAGATGGCTACACCTTC	CASSSNPGQGVDGYTF
NA	NA	TRBJ2-1	TRBV29-1	TGCAGCGTTGAGGCGGGACAGCTTTACAATGAGCAGTTCTTC	CSVEAGQLYNEQFF
NA	NA	TRBJ2-7	TRBV4-3	TGCGCCAGCAGCCAAGGCAGAACCTCTGGGACATTCGAGCAGTACTTC	CASSQGRTSGTFEQYF
NA	NA	TRBJ1-5	TRBV11-2	TGTGCCAGCAGCCCGAACATGGATCAGCCCCAGCATTTT	CASSPNMDQPQHF
NA	NA	TRBJ1-4	TRBV25-1	TGTGCCAGCAGTGAATTTTTGAAGGGGGGGCTACCTAATGAAAAACTGTTTTTT	CASSEFLKGGLPNEKLFF
TRBD1	NA	TRBJ1-1	TRBV7-9	TGTGCCAGCAGCTTACCGACAGGGAGCACTGAAGCTTTCTTT	CASSLPTGSTEAFF
NA	NA	TRBJ1-1	TRBV7-2	TGTGCCAGCAGCTTGGTTAAGGCCGGGGGTGAAGCTTTCTTT	CASSLVKAGGEAFF
NA	once	TRBJ2-3	TRBV27	TGTGCCAGCAGTTTATCGCACTTCACAGATACGCAGTATTTT	CASSLSHFTDTQYF
NA	NA	TRBJ1-6	TRBV28	TGTGCCAGCAGTGTTGTATGGAGTGGGGGCGAACTGTCACCCCTCCACTTT	CASSVVWSGGELSPLHF
TRBD1	NA	TRBJ1-1	TRBV29-1	TGCAGCGTTGGCCCCGGACAGGGGAACACTGAAGCTTTCTTT	CSVGPGQGNTEAFF
NA	NA	TRBJ1-4	TRBV6-1	TGTGCCAGCAGTGTCACAGGGCGGGATGAAAAACTGTTTTTT	CASSVTGRDEKLFF
NA	NA	TRBJ2-7	TRBV28	TGTGCCAGCAGTTTAGGAGGGTCCCCACTCGCCTACGAGCAGTACTTC	CASSLGGSPLAYEQYF
TRBD2	NA	TRBJ2-5	TRBV19	TGTGCCAGTAGTATAAGGGGTAGCGGGGACCAAGAGACCCAGTACTTC	CASSIRGSGDQETQYF
TRBD1	NA	TRBJ1-1	TRBV28	TGTGCCAGCCTATCGAGGGGGCGGACTGAAGCTTTCTTT	CASLSRGRTEAFF
TRBD2	NA	TRBJ2-1	TRBV7-2	TGTGCCAGCAGCCTGGGGGGGGGTACCTACAATGAGCAGTTCTTC	CASSLGGGTYNEQFF
TRBD1	NA	TRBJ1-2	TRBV19	TGTGCCAGTAGTATCAATGGGACAGTGGTCTATGGCTACACCTTC	CASSINGTVVYGYTF
NA	NA	TRBJ1-4	TRBV27	TGTGCCAGCAGTTTATCTACCGGTAATGAAAAACTGTTTTTT	CASSLSTGNEKLFF
TRBD1	NA	TRBJ2-1	TRBV5-6	TGTGCCAGCAGCTTCTGGACAGGGAGGTTTAATGAGCAGTTCTTC	CASSFWTGRFNEQFF
NA	once	TRBJ1-1	TRBV21-1	TGTGCCAGCACCGGGGGGAACACTGAAGCTTTCTTT	CASTGGNTEAFF
NA	NA	TRBJ1-1	TRBV2	TGTGCCAGCAGTGAACGGCAGGCCATGAACACTGAAGCTTTCTTT	CASSERQAMNTEAFF
TRBD1	NA	TRBJ1-1	TRBV6-5	TGTGCCAGCAGGCCAGGGGGCTACACTGAAGCTTTCTTT	CASRPGGYTEAFF
NA	NA	TRBJ2-7	TRBV15	TGTGCCACCAGCAGCAGCGAACTCTTCTCCTACGAGCAGTACTTC	CATSSSELFSYEQYF
TRBD1	few	TRBJ2-7	TRBV25-1	TGTGCCAGCATCACAGGGACAGGGGGGTCCTACGAGCAGTACTTC	CASITGTGGSYEQYF
NA	NA	TRBJ1-2	TRBV28	TGTGCCAGCAGTCCCGTTGGACAGAACCTGAACTATGGCTACACCTTC	CASSPVGQNLNYGYTF
NA	NA	TRBJ1-1	TRBV6-6	TGTGCCAGTTCCCACAGGAATTTGGGGACTGAAGCTTTCTTT	CASSHRNLGTEAFF
TRBD2	NA	TRBJ2-5	TRBV28	TGTGCCAGCAGTTCCCTGGAGCGGGGGGAGCGTCAAGAGACCCAGTACTTC	CASSSLERGERQETQYF